This TCR beta chain was retrieved from a study of blood T cell repertoires in COVID-19. Germline V gene data show CDR1 as LGHNA and CDR2 as YSLEER. The ends lost 0 bases at V and 1 base at J; junction bases unmatched: 17. The CDR3 is 21 residues long. The repertoire was sequenced with immunoSEQ multiplex PCR; TCRdb's copy has only in-frame clones and lacks some. The sample lists 200,000 to 300,000 clones, approximately 88% occurring once. The clonotype was recovered from a woman in her thirties or forties with acute COVID-19. Sequenced sample: PBMCs or T cells enriched from blood (not recorded which). The chain recombines TRBV4-3 with TRBJ1-4; 7 bases agree with TRBD1. CDR3 nucleotide sequence: TGCGCCAGCAGCCAAGACGACTTAGGGGGCGAGGACGAGATAACTAATGAAAAACTGTTTTTT. Its protein product is CASSQDDLGGEDEITNEKLFF.